This paragraph covers one T cell receptor beta chain sequence. The CDR3 is made up of 14 amino acids. The ends lost 5 bases at V and 8 bases at J; junction bases unmatched: 8. Germline assignment: CDR1 MNHEY and CDR2 SVGEGT. The data were taken from a study of blood T cell repertoires in COVID-19. Study context: The study drew acute and convalescent COVID-19 samples from the United States, Italy and Spain. PBMCs, B-cell-depleted T cells, or T cells provided the cDNA or gDNA that made up the material.

Authors' analysis steps: Amplification of reference gene primers provided the estimated nucleated cell counts. Assay used: immunoSEQ multiplex PCR; TCRdb lists only in-frame clones, some missing. V, J and clone size were drawn from that table, and D and trimming were deduced from the DNA. The table includes 80,000 to 100,000 clones, about 80% detected once. This clonotype was obtained from a man aged 70 or older with acute or convalescent COVID-19. This chain connects TRBV6-2 or TRBV6-3 to TRBJ2-7; 11 positions agree with TRBD2. The sequenced sample consisted of peripheral blood. CDR3 coding DNA: TGTGCCAGCAGTAATAGCGGGAGGGCCCTCAAGCAGTACTTC. Its translation: CASSNSGRALKQYF.